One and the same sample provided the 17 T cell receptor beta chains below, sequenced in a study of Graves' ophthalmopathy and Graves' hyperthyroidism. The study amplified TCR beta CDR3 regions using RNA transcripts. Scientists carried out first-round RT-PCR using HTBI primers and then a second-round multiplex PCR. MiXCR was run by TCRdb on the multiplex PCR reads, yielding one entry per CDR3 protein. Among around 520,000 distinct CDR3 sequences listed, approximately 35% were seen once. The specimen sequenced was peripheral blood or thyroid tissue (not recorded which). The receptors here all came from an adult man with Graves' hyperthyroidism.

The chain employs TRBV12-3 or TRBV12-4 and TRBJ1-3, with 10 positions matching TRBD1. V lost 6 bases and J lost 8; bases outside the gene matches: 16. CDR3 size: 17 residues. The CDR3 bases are TGTGCCAGCAGCCGGGACAGGGGTGGTATCTATGGCTACACCATATATTTT. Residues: CASSRDRGGIYGYTIYF.

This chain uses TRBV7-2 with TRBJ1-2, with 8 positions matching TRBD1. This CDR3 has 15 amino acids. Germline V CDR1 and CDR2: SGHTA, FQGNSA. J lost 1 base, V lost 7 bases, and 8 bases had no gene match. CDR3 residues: CASTMDRVLNYGYTF. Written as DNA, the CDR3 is TGTGCCAGCACCATGGACAGGGTACTTAACTATGGCTACACCTTC.

Here the CDR3 reads CASSIGGRGNEKLFF. The CDR3 DNA reads as TGTGCCAGTAGTATTGGCGGGAGAGGTAATGAAAAACTGTTTTTT. The chain joins TRBV19 to TRBJ1-4; D not resolved. The germline V and J ends were trimmed by 3 bases and 4 bases, with 12 bases remaining between them. CDR1 and CDR2 from the germline V gene are LNHDA and SQIVND (reference sequence). This CDR3 spans 15 amino acids.

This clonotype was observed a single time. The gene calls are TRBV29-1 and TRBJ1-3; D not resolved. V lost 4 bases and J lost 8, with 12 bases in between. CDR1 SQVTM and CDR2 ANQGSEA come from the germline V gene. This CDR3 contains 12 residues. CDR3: CSVATVGDTIYF. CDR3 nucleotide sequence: TGCAGCGTTGCAACGGTCGGTGACACCATATATTTT.

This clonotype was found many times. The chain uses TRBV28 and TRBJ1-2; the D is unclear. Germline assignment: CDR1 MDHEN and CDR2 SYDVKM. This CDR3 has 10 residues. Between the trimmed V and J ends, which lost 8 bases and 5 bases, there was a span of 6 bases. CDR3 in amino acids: CASYGYGYTF. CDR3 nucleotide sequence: TGTGCCAGCTACGGGTATGGCTACACCTTC.

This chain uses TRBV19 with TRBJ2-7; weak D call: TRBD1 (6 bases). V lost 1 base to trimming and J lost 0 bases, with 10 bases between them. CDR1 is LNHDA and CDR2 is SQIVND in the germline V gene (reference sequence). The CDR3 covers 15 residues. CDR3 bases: TGTGCCAGTAGTATAGTTCAGGGGAACTCCTACGAGCAGTACTTC. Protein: CASSIVQGNSYEQYF.

This CDR3 is CAIGGTGRAGELFF. The CDR3 region has the DNA TGTGCCATCGGCGGGACAGGGAGGGCCGGGGAGCTGTTTTTT. The V call is TRBV10-3, the J call TRBJ2-2, with 9 bases aligning to TRBD1. The CDR3 is made up of 14 amino acids. With V trimmed by 8 bases and J by 6 bases, 7 bases remained unmatched. CDR1 is ENHRY, CDR2 SYGVKD, per germline.

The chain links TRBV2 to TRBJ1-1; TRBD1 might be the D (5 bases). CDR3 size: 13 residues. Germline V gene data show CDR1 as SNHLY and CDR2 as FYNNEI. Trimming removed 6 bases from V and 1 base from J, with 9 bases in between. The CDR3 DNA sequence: TGTGCCAGCAGACTTGGGGGGAACACTGAAGCTTTCTTT. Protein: CASRLGGNTEAFF.

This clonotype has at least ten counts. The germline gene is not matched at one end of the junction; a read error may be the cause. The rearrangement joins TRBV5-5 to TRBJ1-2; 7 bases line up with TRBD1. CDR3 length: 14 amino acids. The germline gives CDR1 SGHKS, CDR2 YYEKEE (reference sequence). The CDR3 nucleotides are TGTGCCAGCAGATTGGACAGGACTAACTATGGCTACACCTTC. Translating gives CASRLDRTNYGYTF. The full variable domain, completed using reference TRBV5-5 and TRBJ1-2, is DAGVTQSPTHLIKTRGQQVTLRCSPISGHKSVSWYQQVLGQGPQFIFQYYEKEERGRGNFPDRFSARQFPNYSSELNVNALLLGDSALYLCASRLDRTNYGYTFGSGTRLTVV.

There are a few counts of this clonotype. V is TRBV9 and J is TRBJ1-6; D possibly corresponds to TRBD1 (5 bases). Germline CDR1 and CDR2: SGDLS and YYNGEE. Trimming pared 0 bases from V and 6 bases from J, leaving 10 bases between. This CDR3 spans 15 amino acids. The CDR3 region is CASSVGSGGNSPLHF. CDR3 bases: TGTGCCAGCAGCGTAGGATCGGGGGGTAATTCACCCCTCCACTTT.

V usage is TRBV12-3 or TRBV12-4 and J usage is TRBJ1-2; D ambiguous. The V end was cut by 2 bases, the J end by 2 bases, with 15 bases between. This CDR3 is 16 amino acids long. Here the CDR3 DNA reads TGTGCCAGCAGTTTAAGGGAAACCTCATTCAACTATGGCTACACCTTC. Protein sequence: CASSLRETSFNYGYTF.

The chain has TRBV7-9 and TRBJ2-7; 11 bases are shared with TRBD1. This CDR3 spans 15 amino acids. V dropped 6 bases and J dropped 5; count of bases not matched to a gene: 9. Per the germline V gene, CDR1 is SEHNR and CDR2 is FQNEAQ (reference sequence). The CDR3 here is CASSIPRTGGNEQYF. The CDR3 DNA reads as TGTGCCAGCAGTATACCCCGGACAGGGGGCAACGAGCAGTACTTC. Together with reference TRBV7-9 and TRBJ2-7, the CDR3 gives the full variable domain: DTGVSQNPRHKITKRGQNVTFRCDPISEHNRLYWYRQTLGQGPEFLTYFQNEAQLEKSRLLSDRFSAERPKGSFSTLEIQRTEQGDSAMYLCASSIPRTGGNEQYFGPGTRLTVT.

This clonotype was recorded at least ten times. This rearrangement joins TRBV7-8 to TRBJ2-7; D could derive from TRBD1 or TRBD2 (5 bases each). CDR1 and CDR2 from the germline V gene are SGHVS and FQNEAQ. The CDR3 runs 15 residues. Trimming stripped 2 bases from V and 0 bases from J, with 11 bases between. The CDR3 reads CASSLKGTNSYEQYF. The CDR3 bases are TGTGCCAGCAGCTTAAAGGGGACCAACTCCTACGAGCAGTACTTC. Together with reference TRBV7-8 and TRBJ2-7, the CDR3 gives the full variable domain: GAGVSQSPRYKVAKRGQDVALRCDPISGHVSLFWYQQALGQGPEFLTYFQNEAQLDKSGLPSDRFFAERPEGSVSTLKIQRTQQEDSAVYLCASSLKGTNSYEQYFGPGTRLTVT.

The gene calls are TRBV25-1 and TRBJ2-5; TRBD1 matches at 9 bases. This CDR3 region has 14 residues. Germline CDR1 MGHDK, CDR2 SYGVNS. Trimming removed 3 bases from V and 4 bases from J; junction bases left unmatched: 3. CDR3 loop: CASSDPGQGETQYF. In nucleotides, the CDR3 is TGTGCCAGCAGTGACCCGGGACAGGGAGAGACCCAGTACTTC.

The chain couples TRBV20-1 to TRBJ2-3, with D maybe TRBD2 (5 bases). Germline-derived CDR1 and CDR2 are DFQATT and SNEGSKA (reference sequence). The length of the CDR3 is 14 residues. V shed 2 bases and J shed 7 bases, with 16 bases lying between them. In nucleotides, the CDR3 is TGCAGTGCTAGACCCCCCGGACTCCCAAATACGCAGTATTTT. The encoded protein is CSARPPGLPNTQYF.

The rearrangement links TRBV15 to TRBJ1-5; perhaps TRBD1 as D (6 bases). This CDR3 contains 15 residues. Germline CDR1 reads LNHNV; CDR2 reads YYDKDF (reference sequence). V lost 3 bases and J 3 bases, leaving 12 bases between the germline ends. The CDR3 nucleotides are TGTGCCACCAGCAGTAACCGGGACAACAATCAGCCCCAGCATTTT. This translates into CATSSNRDNNQPQHF.

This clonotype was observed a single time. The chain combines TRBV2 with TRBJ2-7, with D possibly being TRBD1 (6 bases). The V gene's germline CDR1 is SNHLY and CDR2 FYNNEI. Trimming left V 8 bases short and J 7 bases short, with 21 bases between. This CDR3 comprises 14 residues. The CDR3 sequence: CASRLRGMGWEQYF. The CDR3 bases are TGTGCCAGCCGTCTTAGGGGGATGGGTTGGGAGCAGTACTTC.